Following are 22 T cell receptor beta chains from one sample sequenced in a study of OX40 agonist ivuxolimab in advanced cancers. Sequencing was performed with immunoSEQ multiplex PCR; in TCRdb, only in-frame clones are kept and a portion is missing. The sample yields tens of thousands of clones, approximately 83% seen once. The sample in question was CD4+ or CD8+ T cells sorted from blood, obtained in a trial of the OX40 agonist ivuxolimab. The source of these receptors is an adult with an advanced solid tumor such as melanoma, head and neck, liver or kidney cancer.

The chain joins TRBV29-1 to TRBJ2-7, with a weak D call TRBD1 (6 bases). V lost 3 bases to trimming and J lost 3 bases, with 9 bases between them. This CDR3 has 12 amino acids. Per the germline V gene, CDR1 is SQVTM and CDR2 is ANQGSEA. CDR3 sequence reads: CSVEDSLYEQYF. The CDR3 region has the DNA TGCAGCGTTGAGGACAGTCTCTACGAGCAGTACTTC.

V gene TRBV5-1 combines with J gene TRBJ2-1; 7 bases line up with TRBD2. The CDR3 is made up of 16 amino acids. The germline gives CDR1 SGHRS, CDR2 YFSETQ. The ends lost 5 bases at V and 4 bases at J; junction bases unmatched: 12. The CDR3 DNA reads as TGCGCCAGCAGTCCCCTATCGAGCGGGACGTACAATGAGCAGTTCTTC. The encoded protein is CASSPLSSGTYNEQFF.

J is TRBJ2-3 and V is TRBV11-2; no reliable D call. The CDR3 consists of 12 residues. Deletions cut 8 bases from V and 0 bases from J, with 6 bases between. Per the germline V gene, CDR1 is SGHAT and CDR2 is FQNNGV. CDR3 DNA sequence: TGTGCCAGCGGCCCTAGCACAGATACGCAGTATTTT. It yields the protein CASGPSTDTQYF. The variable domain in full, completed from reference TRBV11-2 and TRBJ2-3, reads EAGVAQSPRYKIIEKRQSVAFWCNPISGHATLYWYQQILGQGPKLLIQFQNNGVVDDSQLPKDRFSAERLKGVDSTLKIQPAKLEDSAVYLCASGPSTDTQYFGPGTRLTVL.

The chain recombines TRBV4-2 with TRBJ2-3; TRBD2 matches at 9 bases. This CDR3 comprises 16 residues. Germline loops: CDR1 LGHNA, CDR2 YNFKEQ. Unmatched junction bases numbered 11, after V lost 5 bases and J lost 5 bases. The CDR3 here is CASSWEVAGAVDTQYF. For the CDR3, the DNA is TGTGCCAGCAGCTGGGAAGTAGCGGGGGCCGTAGATACGCAGTATTTT.

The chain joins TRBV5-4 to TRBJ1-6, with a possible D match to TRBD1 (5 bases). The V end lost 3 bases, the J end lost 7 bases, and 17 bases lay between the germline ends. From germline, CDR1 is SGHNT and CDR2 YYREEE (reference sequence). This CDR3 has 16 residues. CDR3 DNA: TGTGCCAGCAGCTGGGTTACCGGGACTGTGAATTCACCCCTCCACTTT. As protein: CASSWVTGTVNSPLHF.

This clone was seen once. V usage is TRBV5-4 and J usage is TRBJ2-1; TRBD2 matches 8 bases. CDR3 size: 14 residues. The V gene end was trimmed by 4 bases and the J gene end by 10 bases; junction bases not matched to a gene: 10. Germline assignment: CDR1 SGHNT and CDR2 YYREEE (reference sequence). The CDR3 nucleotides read TGTGCCAGCAGCCCGGGGGGGGTGTTTGGGGAGCAGTTCTTC. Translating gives CASSPGGVFGEQFF.

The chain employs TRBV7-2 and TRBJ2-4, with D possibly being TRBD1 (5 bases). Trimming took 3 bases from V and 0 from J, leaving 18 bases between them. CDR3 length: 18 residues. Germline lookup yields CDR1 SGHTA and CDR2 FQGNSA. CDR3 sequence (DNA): TGTGCCAGCAGCTTGGGGCAGGCTCTTTTTCTAGCCAAAAACATTCAGTACTTC. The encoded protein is CASSLGQALFLAKNIQYF. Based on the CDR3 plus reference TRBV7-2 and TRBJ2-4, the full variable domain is GAGVSQSPSNKVTEKGKDVELRCDPISGHTALYWYRQSLGQGLEFLIYFQGNSAPDKSGLPSDRFSAERTGGSVSTLTIQRTQQEDSAVYLCASSLGQALFLAKNIQYFGAGTRLSVL.

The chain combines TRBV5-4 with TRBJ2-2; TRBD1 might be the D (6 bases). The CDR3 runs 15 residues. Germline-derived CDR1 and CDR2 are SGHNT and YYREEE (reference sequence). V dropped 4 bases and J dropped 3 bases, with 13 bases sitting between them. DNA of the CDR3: TGTGCCAGCAGCGCATCCGGGACACACACCGGGGAGCTGTTTTTT. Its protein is CASSASGTHTGELFF.

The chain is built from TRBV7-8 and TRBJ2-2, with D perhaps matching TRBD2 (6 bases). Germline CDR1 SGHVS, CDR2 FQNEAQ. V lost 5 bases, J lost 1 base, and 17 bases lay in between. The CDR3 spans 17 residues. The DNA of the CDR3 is TGTGCCAGCAGCGGCTTGTGGGGGGTGGGGAACACCGGGGAGCTGTTTTTT. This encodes CASSGLWGVGNTGELFF. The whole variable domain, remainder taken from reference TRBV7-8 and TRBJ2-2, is GAGVSQSPRYKVAKRGQDVALRCDPISGHVSLFWYQQALGQGPEFLTYFQNEAQLDKSGLPSDRFFAERPEGSVSTLKIQRTQQEDSAVYLCASSGLWGVGNTGELFFGEGSRLTVL.

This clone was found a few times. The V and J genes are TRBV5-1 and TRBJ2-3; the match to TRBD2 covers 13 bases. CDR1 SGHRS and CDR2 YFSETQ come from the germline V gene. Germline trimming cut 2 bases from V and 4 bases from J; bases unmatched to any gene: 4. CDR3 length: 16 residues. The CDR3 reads CASSFRLAGGSDTQYF. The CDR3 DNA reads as TGCGCCAGCAGCTTCCGACTAGCGGGGGGATCAGATACGCAGTATTTT.

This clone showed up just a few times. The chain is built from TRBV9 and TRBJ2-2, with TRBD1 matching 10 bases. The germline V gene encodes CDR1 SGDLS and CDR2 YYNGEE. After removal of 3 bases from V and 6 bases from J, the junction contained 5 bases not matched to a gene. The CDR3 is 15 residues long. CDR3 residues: CASSGPGQGSGELFF. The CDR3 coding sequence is TGTGCCAGCAGCGGGCCGGGACAGGGGTCCGGGGAGCTGTTTTTT.

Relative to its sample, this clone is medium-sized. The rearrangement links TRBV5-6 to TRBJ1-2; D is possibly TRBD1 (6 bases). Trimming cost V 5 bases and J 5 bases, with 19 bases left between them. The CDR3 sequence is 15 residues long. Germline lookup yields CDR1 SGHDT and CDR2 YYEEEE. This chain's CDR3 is CASRTSRGVGYGYTF. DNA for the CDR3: TGTGCCAGCAGAACCTCCAGGGGAGTTGGGTATGGCTACACCTTC.

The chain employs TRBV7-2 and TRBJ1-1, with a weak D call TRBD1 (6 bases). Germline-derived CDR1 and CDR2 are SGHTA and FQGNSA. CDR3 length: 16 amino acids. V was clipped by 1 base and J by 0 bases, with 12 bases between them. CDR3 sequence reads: CASSLDGGHMNTEAFF. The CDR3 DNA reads TGTGCCAGCAGCTTAGATGGGGGACACATGAACACTGAAGCTTTCTTT.

CDR3 in amino acids: CAISEGARGASGANVLTF. The CDR3, as DNA: TGTGCCATCAGTGAGGGTGCCAGGGGCGCCTCTGGGGCCAACGTCCTGACTTTC. The genes are TRBV10-3 and TRBJ2-6, with a tentative D call TRBD1 (6 bases). Germline V CDR1 and CDR2: ENHRY, SYGVKD. The CDR3 consists of 18 residues. Deletions cut 2 bases from V and 0 bases from J, with 14 bases between.

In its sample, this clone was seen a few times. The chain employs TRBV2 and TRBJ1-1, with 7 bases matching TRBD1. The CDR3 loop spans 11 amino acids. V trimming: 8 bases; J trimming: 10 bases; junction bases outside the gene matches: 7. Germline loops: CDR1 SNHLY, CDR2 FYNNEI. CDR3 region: CASGTVLRAFF. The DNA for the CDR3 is TGTGCCAGCGGGACAGTATTAAGAGCTTTCTTT.

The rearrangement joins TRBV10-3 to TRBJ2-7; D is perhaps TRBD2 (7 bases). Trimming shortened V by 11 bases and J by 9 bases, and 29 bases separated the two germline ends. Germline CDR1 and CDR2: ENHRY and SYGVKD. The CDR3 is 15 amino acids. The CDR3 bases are TGTGCCTCCTGGGGTGTTGGGGGGGCCACCACGGGGCAGTACTTC. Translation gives CASWGVGGATTGQYF.

CDR3 sequence: CASSSDGSQPQHF. In DNA form, the CDR3 reads TGTGCCAGCAGCTCAGACGGGTCGCAGCCCCAGCATTTT. This chain links TRBV7-2 with TRBJ1-5; D remains ambiguous. The CDR3 spans 13 residues. CDR1 and CDR2 (germline): SGHTA, FQGNSA. Trimming removed 4 bases from V and 7 bases from J, with 11 bases in between.

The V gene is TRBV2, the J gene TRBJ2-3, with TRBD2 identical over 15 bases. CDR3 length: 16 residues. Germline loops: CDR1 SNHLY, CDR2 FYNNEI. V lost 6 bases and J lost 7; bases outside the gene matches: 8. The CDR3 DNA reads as TGTGCCAGCAGAGGACTAGCGGGGGGGCCAGTCTATACGCAGTATTTT. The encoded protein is CASRGLAGGPVYTQYF.

In DNA, the CDR3 is TGTGCCAGCAGCTTAGGTTGGGCCAGGGAAGAGCAGTTCTTC. Translated, it gives CASSLGWAREEQFF. The J gene is TRBJ2-1, the V gene TRBV11-2, with TRBD1 as a possible D gene (5 bases). Germline CDR1 and CDR2: SGHAT and FQNNGV. The CDR3 is 14 residues long. V was shortened by 1 base and J by 10 bases, with 14 bases between the two germline ends.

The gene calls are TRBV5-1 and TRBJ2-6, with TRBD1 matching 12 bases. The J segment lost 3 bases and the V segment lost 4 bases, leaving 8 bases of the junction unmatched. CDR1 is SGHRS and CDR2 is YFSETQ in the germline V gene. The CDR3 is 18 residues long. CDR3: CASSPEGQGARGANVLTF. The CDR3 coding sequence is TGCGCCAGCAGCCCCGAGGGACAGGGGGCGCGTGGGGCCAACGTCCTGACTTTC.

The CDR3: CASSQEATASGGSYEQYF. In DNA form, the CDR3 reads TGCGCCAGCAGCCAAGAAGCTACCGCTAGCGGGGGGTCCTACGAGCAGTACTTC. V is TRBV4-3 and J is TRBJ2-7; TRBD2 matches at 11 bases. Germline trimming cut 0 bases from V and 1 base from J; bases unmatched to any gene: 8. CDR1 is LGHNA and CDR2 is YSLEER in the germline V gene. The CDR3 extends over 18 amino acids.

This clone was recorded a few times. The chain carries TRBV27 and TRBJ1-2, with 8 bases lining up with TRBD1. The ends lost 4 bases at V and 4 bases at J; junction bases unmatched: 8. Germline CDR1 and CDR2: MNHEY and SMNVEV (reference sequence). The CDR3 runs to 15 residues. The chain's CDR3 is CASSSWTGLGYGYTF. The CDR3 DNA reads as TGTGCCAGCAGTTCCTGGACAGGGCTTGGCTATGGCTACACCTTC.